This T cell receptor (beta chain) emerged from a study of radiation and T cells in renal cell carcinoma. The germline V gene has CDR1 SGHTA and CDR2 FQGNSA. The CDR3 runs to 17 residues. V shed 2 bases and J 4 bases; nucleotides not matched to a gene: 10. Sequencing was performed with immunoSEQ multiplex PCR; in TCRdb, only in-frame clones are kept and a portion is missing. Of about 90,000 clones in the sample, just under 85% are singletons; the top ten hold roughly a tenth. Noted time point: blood 4 weeks post-SBRT, at nephrectomy. Specified treatment: 15 Gy SBRT to primary tumor, nephrectomy 4 weeks later. After SBRT, blood was collected at 2 and 4 weeks, plus baseline.

The receptor comes from a man in his fifties or sixties with renal cell carcinoma. Source: blood, taken from a patient whose treatment included radiotherapy and nephrectomy. The chain recombines TRBV7-2 with TRBJ1-2, with 10 bases lining up with TRBD1. CDR3 in DNA: TGTGCCAGCAGCTTAACCTACCTGACAGGGGGCGTCTATGGCTACACCTTC. Translating it yields CASSLTYLTGGVYGYTF.